Reported below is one T cell receptor beta chain. The sample comes from a study of blood T cell repertoires in COVID-19. Sequenced by immunoSEQ multiplex PCR; TCRdb stores in-frame clones only, minus some. The sample has approximately 250,000 clones, 88% seen once. The material sequenced was PBMCs or T cells enriched from blood (not recorded which). The sequence came from a woman in her fifties or sixties in a cohort exposed to, infected with or recovered from COVID-19 (not recorded which).

The CDR3 nucleotides are TGTGCCAGCAGTACGGGACAGAATTATTCACCCCTCCACTTT. Residues: CASSTGQNYSPLHF. The V and J genes are TRBV6-5 and TRBJ1-6; 7 nucleotides align to TRBD1. Looked up from germline, CDR1 is MNHEY and CDR2 is SVGAGI. The CDR3 sequence is 14 residues long. V lost 5 bases to trimming and J lost 8 bases; unmatched junction nucleotides: 6.